The 16 T cell receptor beta chains below all came from one sample that was sequenced in a study of blood T cell repertoires in COVID-19. Some clones are missing from TCRdb's copy, which holds only in-frame ones; the method was immunoSEQ multiplex PCR. The repertoire includes about 200,000 clones, 80% of them detected once, and 4.5% to 7% sits in the top ten. The sample consisted of peripheral blood. The receptors here all came from a woman aged 70-85 years with acute or convalescent COVID-19.

V is TRBV19 and J is TRBJ2-1; 7 bases line up with TRBD1. There are 13 residues in the CDR3. Germline assignment: CDR1 LNHDA and CDR2 SQIVND (reference sequence). V shed 9 bases and J 8 bases; nucleotides not matched to a gene: 10. CDR3 nucleotides: TGTGCCAGCGGGGACAGTATGAGGGATGAGCAGTTCTTC. Its protein is CASGDSMRDEQFF.

This clone turned up a few times. CDR3 bases: TGTGCCAGCAGTTTATCGTACGGGTCTCGGCAGCCCCAGCATTTT. This sequence encodes CASSLSYGSRQPQHF. V and J are TRBV28 and TRBJ1-5; D remains ambiguous. CDR1 is MDHEN and CDR2 is SYDVKM in the germline V gene. V lost 1 base and J 7 bases, leaving 14 bases between the germline ends. The CDR3 runs 15 residues.

The genes are TRBV5-4 and TRBJ1-1, with D possibly TRBD1 on 6 matching bases. Germline V gives CDR1 SGHNT, CDR2 YYREEE (reference sequence). V was trimmed by 2 bases and J by 0 bases, leaving 8 bases between them. This CDR3 region has 14 residues. The CDR3 spells CASSLQGVNTEAFF. DNA for the CDR3: TGTGCCAGCAGCTTACAGGGTGTGAACACTGAAGCTTTCTTT. The full variable domain, rest sourced from reference TRBV5-4 and TRBJ1-1, is ETGVTQSPTHLIKTRGQQVTLRCSSQSGHNTVSWYQQALGQGPQFIFQYYREEENGRGNFPPRFSGLQFPNYSSELNVNALELDDSALYLCASSLQGVNTEAFFGQGTRLTVV.

This chain uses TRBV30 with TRBJ2-4; D is possibly TRBD2 (6 bases). Germline V gene data show CDR1 as GTSNPN and CDR2 as SVGIG (reference sequence). V was pared by 1 base and J by 7 bases, with 23 bases between. The CDR3 extends over 17 amino acids. The CDR3 nucleotides are TGTGCCTGGAGTGAAGGGCCGGGCACCTTGGCGGGGAACATTCAGTACTTC. It specifies CAWSEGPGTLAGNIQYF.

This clone showed up just once. V gene TRBV10-3 combines with J gene TRBJ2-5; the match to TRBD1 covers 8 bases. Germline values: CDR1 ENHRY, CDR2 SYGVKD. Trimming cost V 8 bases and J 1 base; bases outside gene matches: 3. This CDR3 has 13 residues. The CDR3 bases are TGTGCCATCGGGGACAGGTCCCAAGAGACCCAGTACTTC. Protein product: CAIGDRSQETQYF.

The chain has TRBV6-5 and TRBJ1-1, with D uncertain. The V gene's germline CDR1 is MNHEY and CDR2 SVGAGI. The CDR3 consists of 15 residues. V lost 7 bases and J lost 4, with 19 bases in between. The CDR3 DNA reads as TGTGCCAGCAAGTGGCAGCCAACAGAACTCACTGAAGCTTTCTTT. Its translation: CASKWQPTELTEAFF.

The chain recombines TRBV3-1 (or the pseudogene TRBV3-2) with TRBJ1-2; D is ambiguous. V was trimmed by 1 base and J by 4 bases, leaving 19 bases between them. Germline V lookup: CDR1 LGHDT, CDR2 YNNKEL (reference sequence). CDR3 length: 17 amino acids. The CDR3 here is CASSQGPATTVGYGYTF. As DNA, the CDR3 is TGTGCCAGCAGCCAAGGGCCCGCCACTACTGTAGGCTATGGCTACACCTTC.

V gene TRBV27 combines with J gene TRBJ2-3, with TRBD2 matching over 9 bases. This CDR3 has 15 residues. Looked up from germline, CDR1 is MNHEY and CDR2 is SMNVEV (reference sequence). J lost 4 bases, V lost 2 bases, and 4 bases had no gene match. CDR3 bases: TGTGCCAGCAGTTTAGATAGCGGGAGATCAGATACGCAGTATTTT. Translating gives CASSLDSGRSDTQYF.

This chain links TRBV7-3 with TRBJ2-1; 13 bases are a match to TRBD2. V lost 1 base and J lost 8; bases outside the gene matches: 14. CDR1 is SGHTA, CDR2 FQGTGA, per germline. This CDR3 comprises 19 residues. The CDR3 sequence is CASSLMASGGTSGMYEQFF. The CDR3 DNA follows: TGTGCCAGCAGCTTAATGGCCTCAGGGGGGACTAGCGGGATGTATGAGCAGTTCTTC.

The rearrangement uses TRBV11-2 and TRBJ2-1; no clear D gene. Trimming cost V 5 bases and J 7 bases, with 21 bases left between them. This CDR3 is 16 amino acids long. Germline V gives CDR1 SGHAT, CDR2 FQNNGV. The DNA for the CDR3 is TGTGCCAGCAGCCTCCCAGTCTTAGCTGGTGGGAATGAGCAGTTCTTC. The encoded protein is CASSLPVLAGGNEQFF. Combining the CDR3 with reference TRBV11-2 and TRBJ2-1 gives the whole variable domain EAGVAQSPRYKIIEKRQSVAFWCNPISGHATLYWYQQILGQGPKLLIQFQNNGVVDDSQLPKDRFSAERLKGVDSTLKIQPAKLEDSAVYLCASSLPVLAGGNEQFFGPGTRLTVL.

The chain combines TRBV6-5 with TRBJ1-1; the D gene is possibly TRBD1 (5 bases). With 6 bases removed from V and 5 bases from J, the gap between germline ends came to 16 bases. The CDR3 is made up of 14 amino acids. Germline CDR1 and CDR2: MNHEY and SVGAGI. The CDR3: CASSRVRASTEAFF. The CDR3 DNA is TGTGCCAGCAGCCGGGTCAGGGCGTCGACTGAAGCTTTCTTT.

The chain is built from TRBV30 and TRBJ2-5; D might be TRBD1 (7 bases). The CDR3 sequence is 13 residues long. The germline gives CDR1 GTSNPN, CDR2 SVGIG (reference sequence). Trimming pared 3 bases from V and 4 bases from J, leaving 12 bases between. The CDR3 bases are TGTGCCTGGAGCTACAGGGGAGGAGAGACCCAGTACTTC. Residues: CAWSYRGGETQYF.

The chain is built from TRBV5-6 and TRBJ1-6; no definite D call. There are 15 residues in the CDR3. Trimming left V 0 bases short and J 7 bases short, with 11 bases between. Germline V CDR1 and CDR2: SGHDT, YYEEEE. This CDR3 reads CASSLGNGGNSPLHF. CDR3 sequence (DNA): TGTGCCAGCAGCTTGGGCAACGGAGGCAATTCACCCCTCCACTTT.

In its sample, this clone was seen a few times. The V gene is TRBV29-1, the J gene TRBJ2-1, with D tentatively TRBD1 (5 bases). Germline CDR1 reads SQVTM; CDR2 reads ANQGSEA. The CDR3 is made up of 12 amino acids. V was clipped by 4 bases and J by 7 bases, with 11 bases between them. CDR3 bases: TGCAGCGTTGGCAGGGTTGGGAATGAGCAGTTCTTC. Residues: CSVGRVGNEQFF.

This chain connects TRBV5-1 to TRBJ1-3, with D tentatively TRBD1 (5 bases). Looked up from germline, CDR1 is SGHRS and CDR2 is YFSETQ. The CDR3 is made up of 15 amino acids. The V end was cut by 5 bases, the J end by 0 bases, with 12 bases between. The CDR3 here is CASRTDRSSGNTIYF. The DNA of the CDR3 is TGCGCCAGCAGGACAGACCGAAGCTCTGGAAACACCATATATTTT.

This clone has only one observation. The chain recombines TRBV11-3 with TRBJ2-7, with D hard to call. Germline values: CDR1 SGHNT, CDR2 YENEEA. Deletions cut 1 base from V and 7 bases from J, with 11 bases between. CDR3 length equals 13 residues. This chain's CDR3 is CASSLVPGLEQYF. Written as DNA, the CDR3 is TGTGCCAGCAGCTTAGTTCCCGGGTTAGAGCAGTACTTC.